This TCR beta chain was obtained from a study of T cells in Graves' hyperthyroidism and ophthalmopathy. With respect to this clonotype: A much larger clone is a single base away; this may be a read error.

What was amplified from RNA transcripts were TCR beta CDR3 regions. The TCR CDR3 first-round RT-PCR relied on the HTBI primer set. TCRdb reprocessed the multiplex PCR reads via MiXCR and lists one record per CDR3 protein. The sample consists of around 340,000 distinct CDR3 sequences, 14% of them appearing once. The J segment lost 4 bases and the V segment lost 8 bases, leaving 9 bases of the junction unmatched. The CDR3 loop spans 15 amino acids. Germline CDR1 reads MNHEY; CDR2 reads SVGEGT. V usage is TRBV6-2 or TRBV6-3 and J usage is TRBJ2-5, with TRBD2 matching 11 bases. The source is a woman aged 25-40 years with Graves' hyperthyroidism. The sample was blood. The CDR3 sequence: CASGPLAGGGETQYF. For the CDR3, the DNA is TGTGCCAGCGGTCCCCTAGCGGGAGGTGGAGAGACCCAGTACTTC.